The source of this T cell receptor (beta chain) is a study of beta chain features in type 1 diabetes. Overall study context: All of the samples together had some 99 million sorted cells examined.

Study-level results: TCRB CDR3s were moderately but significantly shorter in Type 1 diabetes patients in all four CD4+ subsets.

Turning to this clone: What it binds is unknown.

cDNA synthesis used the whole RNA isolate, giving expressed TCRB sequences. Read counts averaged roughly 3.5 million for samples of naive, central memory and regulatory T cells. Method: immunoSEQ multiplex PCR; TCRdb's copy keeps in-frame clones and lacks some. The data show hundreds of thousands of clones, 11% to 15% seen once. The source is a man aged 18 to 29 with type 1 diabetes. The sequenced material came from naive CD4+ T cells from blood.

CDR3 nucleotides: TGTGCCAGCAGCTTAGGGCAGGGGCCCTTTTACGAGCAGTACTTC. This translates into CASSLGQGPFYEQYF. The chain has TRBV7-2 and TRBJ2-7; a weak D match, TRBD1 (6 bases). Germline V gene data show CDR1 as SGHTA and CDR2 as FQGNSA. The V end lost 1 base, the J end lost 4 bases, and 14 bases lay between the germline ends. The CDR3 consists of 15 residues.